Detailed here is one T cell receptor beta chain. Profiling relied on immunoSEQ multiplex PCR, and the TCRdb table lists in-frame clones only, not all of them. The sample includes roughly 2,000,000 clones, around 93% seen only once; the top ten take approximately 1.7%. The entry originates in a study of shared clonotypes between healthy human individuals. Overall study: Researchers drew samples from two women and three men aged 18 to 49.

The V gene lost 4 bases and the J gene lost 2 bases, with 18 bases spanning the gap. This CDR3 has 16 amino acids. Looked up from germline, CDR1 is MDHEN and CDR2 is SYDVKM. The naive CD8 subset, CD45RO-negative cells positively selected for CCR7, excluded terminally differentiated effector memory CD45RA+ cells. The chain couples TRBV28 to TRBJ2-7; the D is unclear. The TCR comes from a young man in good health. Some clones in this sample may be carry-over from other donors' samples. Sequenced input: naive CD8+ T cells from PBMCs. This CDR3 is CASSSPSSPIAYEQYF. The CDR3 nucleotides are TGTGCCAGCAGTTCCCCCTCTAGTCCCATAGCCTACGAGCAGTACTTC.